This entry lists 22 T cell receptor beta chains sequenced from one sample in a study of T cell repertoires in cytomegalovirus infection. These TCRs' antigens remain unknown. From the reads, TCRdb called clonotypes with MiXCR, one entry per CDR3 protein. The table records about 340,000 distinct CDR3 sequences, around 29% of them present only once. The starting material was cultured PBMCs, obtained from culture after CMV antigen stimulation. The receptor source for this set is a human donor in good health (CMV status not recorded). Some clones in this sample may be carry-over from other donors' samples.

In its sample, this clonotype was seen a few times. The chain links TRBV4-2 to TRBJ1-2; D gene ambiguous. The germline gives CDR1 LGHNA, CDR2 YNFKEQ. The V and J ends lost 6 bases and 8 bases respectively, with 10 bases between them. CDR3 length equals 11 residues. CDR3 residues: CASSTVGGYTF. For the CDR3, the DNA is TGTGCCAGCAGTACAGTGGGAGGCTACACCTTC.

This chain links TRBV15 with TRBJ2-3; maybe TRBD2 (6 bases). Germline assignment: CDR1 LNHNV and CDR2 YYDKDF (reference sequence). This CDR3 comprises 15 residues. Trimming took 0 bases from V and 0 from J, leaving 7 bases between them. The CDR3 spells CATSRDRGSTDTQYF. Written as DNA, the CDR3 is TGTGCCACCAGCAGAGATCGGGGGAGCACAGATACGCAGTATTTT. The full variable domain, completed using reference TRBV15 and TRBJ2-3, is DAMVIQNPRYQVTQFGKPVTLSCSQTLNHNVMYWYQQKSSQAPKLLFHYYDKDFNNEADTPDNFQSRRPNTSFCFLDIRSPGLGDTAMYLCATSRDRGSTDTQYFGPGTRLTVL.

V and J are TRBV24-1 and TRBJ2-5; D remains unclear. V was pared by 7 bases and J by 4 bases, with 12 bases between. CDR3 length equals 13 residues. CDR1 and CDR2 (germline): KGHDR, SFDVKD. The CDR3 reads CATRDPATETQYF. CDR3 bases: TGTGCCACCAGAGATCCAGCAACAGAGACCCAGTACTTC.

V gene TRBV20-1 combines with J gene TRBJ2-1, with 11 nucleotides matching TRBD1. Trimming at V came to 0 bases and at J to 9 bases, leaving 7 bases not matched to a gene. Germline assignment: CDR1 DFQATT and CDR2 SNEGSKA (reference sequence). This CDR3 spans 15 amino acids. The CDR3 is CSARDRGDRGAEQFF. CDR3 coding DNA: TGCAGTGCTAGAGATCGGGGGGACAGGGGGGCTGAGCAGTTCTTC.

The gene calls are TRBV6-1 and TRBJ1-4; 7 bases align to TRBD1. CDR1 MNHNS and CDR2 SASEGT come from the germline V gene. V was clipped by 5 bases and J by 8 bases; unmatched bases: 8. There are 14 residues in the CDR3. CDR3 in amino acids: CASSRTGQGEKLFF. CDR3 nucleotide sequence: TGTGCCAGCAGTAGGACAGGTCAGGGCGAAAAACTGTTTTTT.

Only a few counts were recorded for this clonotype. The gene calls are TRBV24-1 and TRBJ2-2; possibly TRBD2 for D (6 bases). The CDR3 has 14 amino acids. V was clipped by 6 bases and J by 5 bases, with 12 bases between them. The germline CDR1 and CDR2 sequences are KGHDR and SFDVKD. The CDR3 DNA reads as TGTGCCACCAGTCCACCGGGGAGGACCGGGGAGCTGTTTTTT. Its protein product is CATSPPGRTGELFF.

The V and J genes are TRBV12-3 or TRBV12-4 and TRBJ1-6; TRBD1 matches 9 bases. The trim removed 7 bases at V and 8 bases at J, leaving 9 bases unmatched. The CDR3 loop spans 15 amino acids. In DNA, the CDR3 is TGTGCCAGCACAACTTCCGGGACAGGGTATTCACCCCTCCACTTT. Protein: CASTTSGTGYSPLHF.

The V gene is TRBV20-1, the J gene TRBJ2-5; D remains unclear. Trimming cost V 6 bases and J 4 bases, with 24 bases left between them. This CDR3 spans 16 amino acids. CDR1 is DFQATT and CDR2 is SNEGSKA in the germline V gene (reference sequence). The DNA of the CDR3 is TGCAGTGCCCCAAGAGAGGTCCCGGCGAATGGAGAGACCCAGTACTTC. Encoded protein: CSAPREVPANGETQYF.

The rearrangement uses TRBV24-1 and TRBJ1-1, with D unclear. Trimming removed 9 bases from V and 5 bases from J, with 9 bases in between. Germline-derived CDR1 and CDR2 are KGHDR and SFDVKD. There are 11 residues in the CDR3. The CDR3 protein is CATPRKTEAFF. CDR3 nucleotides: TGTGCCACCCCGAGGAAGACTGAAGCTTTCTTT.

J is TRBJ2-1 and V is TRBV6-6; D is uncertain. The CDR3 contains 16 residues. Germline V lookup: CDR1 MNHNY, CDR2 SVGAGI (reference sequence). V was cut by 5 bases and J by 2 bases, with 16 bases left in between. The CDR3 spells CASSDPGLHTYNEQFF. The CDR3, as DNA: TGTGCCAGCAGTGACCCGGGCCTCCATACCTACAATGAGCAGTTCTTC.

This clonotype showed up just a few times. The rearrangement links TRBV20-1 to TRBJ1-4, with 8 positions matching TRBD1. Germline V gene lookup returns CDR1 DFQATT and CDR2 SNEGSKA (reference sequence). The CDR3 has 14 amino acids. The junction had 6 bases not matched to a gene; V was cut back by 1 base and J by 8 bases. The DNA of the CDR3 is TGCAGTGCTAGAGGAAGGGACAGGCGAGAAAAACTGTTTTTT. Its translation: CSARGRDRREKLFF.

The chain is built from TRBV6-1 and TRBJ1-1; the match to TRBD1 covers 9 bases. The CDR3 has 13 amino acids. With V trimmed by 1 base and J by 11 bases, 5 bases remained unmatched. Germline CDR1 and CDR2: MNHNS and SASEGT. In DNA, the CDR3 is TGTGCCAGCAGTGAAGAGAGGACAGGGGCGGCTTTCTTT. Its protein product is CASSEERTGAAFF.

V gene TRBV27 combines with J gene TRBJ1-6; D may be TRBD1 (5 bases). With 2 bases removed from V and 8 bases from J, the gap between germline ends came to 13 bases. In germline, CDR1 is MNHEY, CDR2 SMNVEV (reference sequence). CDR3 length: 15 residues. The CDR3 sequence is CASSLTWGDDSPLHF. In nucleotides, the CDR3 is TGTGCCAGCAGTTTAACATGGGGCGACGATTCACCCCTCCACTTT.

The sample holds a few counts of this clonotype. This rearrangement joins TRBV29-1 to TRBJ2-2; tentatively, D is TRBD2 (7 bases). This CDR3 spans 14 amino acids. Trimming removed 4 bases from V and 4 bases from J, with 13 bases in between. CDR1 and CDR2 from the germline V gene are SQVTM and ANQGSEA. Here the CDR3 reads CSVGGAGATGELFF. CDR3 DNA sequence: TGCAGCGTTGGCGGGGCGGGGGCCACCGGGGAGCTGTTTTTT.

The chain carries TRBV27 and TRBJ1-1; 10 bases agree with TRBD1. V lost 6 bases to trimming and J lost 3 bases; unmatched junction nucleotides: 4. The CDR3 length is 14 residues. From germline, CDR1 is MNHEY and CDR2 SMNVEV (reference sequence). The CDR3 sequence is CASRRQGADTEAFF. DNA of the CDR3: TGTGCCAGCAGGAGACAGGGGGCGGACACTGAAGCTTTCTTT.

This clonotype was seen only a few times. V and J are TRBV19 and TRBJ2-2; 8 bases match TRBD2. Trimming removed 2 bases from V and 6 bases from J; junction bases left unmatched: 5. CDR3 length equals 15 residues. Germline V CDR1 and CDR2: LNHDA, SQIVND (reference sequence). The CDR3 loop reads CASSIPAGVPGELFF. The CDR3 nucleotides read TGTGCCAGTAGTATACCAGCGGGAGTCCCCGGGGAGCTGTTTTTT. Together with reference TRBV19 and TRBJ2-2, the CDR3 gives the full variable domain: DGGITQSPKYLFRKEGQNVTLSCEQNLNHDAMYWYRQDPGQGLRLIYYSQIVNDFQKGDIAEGYSVSREKKESFPLTVTSAQKNPTAFYLCASSIPAGVPGELFFGEGSRLTVL.

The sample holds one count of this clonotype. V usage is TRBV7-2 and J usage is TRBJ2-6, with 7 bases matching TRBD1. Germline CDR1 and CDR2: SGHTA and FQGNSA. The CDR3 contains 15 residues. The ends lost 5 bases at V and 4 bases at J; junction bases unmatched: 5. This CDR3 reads CASSAQGRGANVLTF. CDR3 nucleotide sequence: TGTGCCAGCAGCGCACAGGGGCGCGGGGCCAACGTCCTGACTTTC.

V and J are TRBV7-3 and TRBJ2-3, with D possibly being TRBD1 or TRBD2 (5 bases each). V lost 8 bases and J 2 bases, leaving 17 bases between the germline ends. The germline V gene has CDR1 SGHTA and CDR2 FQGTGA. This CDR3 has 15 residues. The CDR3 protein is CASAFLRGPTDTQYF. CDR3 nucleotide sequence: TGTGCCAGCGCCTTCCTTAGGGGACCCACAGATACGCAGTATTTT.

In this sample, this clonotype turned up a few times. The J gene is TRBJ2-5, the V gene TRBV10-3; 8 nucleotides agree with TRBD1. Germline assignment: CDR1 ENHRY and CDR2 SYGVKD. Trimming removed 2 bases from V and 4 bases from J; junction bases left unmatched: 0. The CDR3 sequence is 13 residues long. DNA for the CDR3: TGTGCCATCAGTGAGGGACAGGGAGAGACCCAGTACTTC. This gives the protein CAISEGQGETQYF.

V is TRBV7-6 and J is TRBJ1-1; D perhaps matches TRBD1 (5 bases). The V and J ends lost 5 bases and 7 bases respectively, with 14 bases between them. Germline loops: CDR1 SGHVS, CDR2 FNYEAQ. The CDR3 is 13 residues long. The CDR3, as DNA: TGTGCCAGCAGCCTTAGCGCCCAGGGTGAAGCTTTCTTT. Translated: CASSLSAQGEAFF.

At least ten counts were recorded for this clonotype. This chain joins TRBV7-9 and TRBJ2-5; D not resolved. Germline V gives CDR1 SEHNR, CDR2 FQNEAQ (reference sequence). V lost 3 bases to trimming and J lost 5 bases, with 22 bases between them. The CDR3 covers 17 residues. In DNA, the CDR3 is TGTGCCAGCAGCTTCAATGTTGGAATCCAGCGAGTCGAGACCCAGTACTTC. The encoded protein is CASSFNVGIQRVETQYF.

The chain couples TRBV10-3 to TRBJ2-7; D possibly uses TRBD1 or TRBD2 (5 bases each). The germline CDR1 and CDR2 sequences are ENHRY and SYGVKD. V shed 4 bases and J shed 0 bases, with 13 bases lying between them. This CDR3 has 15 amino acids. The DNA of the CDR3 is TGTGCCATCAGTGTTGGGCCAGGGAGCTCCTACGAGCAGTACTTC. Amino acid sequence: CAISVGPGSSYEQYF.